Sequencing of this T cell receptor beta chain was carried out in a study of OX40 agonist ivuxolimab in advanced cancers. Profiled with immunoSEQ multiplex PCR; TCRdb holds only in-frame clones, not every one. The table records some 44,000 clones, approximately 80% of them present only once. Study observations and caveats: Expanded clones were, on average, more numerous among CD8+ T cells than CD4+. Also present in some nonresponders was a low level of normalized T-cell clonal expansion. In the 0.1 to 3.0 mg/kg range, CD4+ and CD8+ blood T cells had expanded clonally by week 6.

Germline V lookup: CDR1 SGHRS, CDR2 YFSETQ. CDR3 length: 13 amino acids. The V gene lost 0 bases and the J gene lost 3 bases, with 6 bases spanning the gap. This clone was seen only a few times. Its antigen is as yet unknown. The chain is built from TRBV5-1 and TRBJ1-2, with a possible D match to TRBD1 (6 bases). The receptor comes from an adult with an advanced solid tumor such as melanoma, head and neck, liver or kidney cancer. Sequenced material: CD4+ or CD8+ T cells sorted from blood, taken in a trial of the OX40 agonist ivuxolimab. CDR3 protein: CASSLAGDYGYTF. The CDR3 DNA follows: TGCGCCAGCAGCTTGGCAGGGGACTATGGCTACACCTTC.